This TCR beta chain came from a study of tumor-infiltrating lymphocytes in localized non-small cell lung cancer. The method was immunoSEQ multiplex PCR; TCRdb's version includes in-frame clones alone and lacks a portion of them. The table has 9,500 to 10,000 clones, under 85% seen once; the top ten hold around 21%. The study's findings and limits: Different pieces of the same tissue were used for each assay.

J was trimmed by 1 base and V by 2 bases; bases with no gene match: 5. In germline, CDR1 is MNHEY, CDR2 SVGAGI. This CDR3 spans 16 amino acids. A word on this clone: Its specificity is unknown.

Material for sequencing was lung tumor tissue. The chain has TRBV6-5 and TRBJ2-3; the match to TRBD2 covers 8 bases. The receptor comes from a human donor with non-small cell lung cancer. The CDR3 loop is CASSYGVAGRTDTQYF. In DNA, the CDR3 is TGTGCCAGCAGTTACGGGGTAGCGGGACGCACAGATACGCAGTATTTT.